This T cell receptor (beta chain) was identified in a study of blood T cell repertoires in COVID-19. Produced via immunoSEQ multiplex PCR; TCRdb's table is partial and in-frame only. This repertoire shows roughly 130,000 clones, 80% found once; its top ten account for 15% to 20%. This clone has only one observation. The CDR3 is made up of 15 amino acids. V lost 4 bases to trimming and J lost 2 bases; unmatched junction nucleotides: 6. Germline V gives CDR1 SNHLY, CDR2 FYNNEI. This chain uses TRBV2 with TRBJ2-3; 7 nucleotides match TRBD2. The TCR was taken from a man in his 60s with active or convalescent COVID-19. The sample was peripheral blood. This CDR3 is CASSAQGGYTDTQYF. CDR3 in DNA: TGTGCCAGCAGTGCCCAGGGAGGGTACACAGATACGCAGTATTTT.